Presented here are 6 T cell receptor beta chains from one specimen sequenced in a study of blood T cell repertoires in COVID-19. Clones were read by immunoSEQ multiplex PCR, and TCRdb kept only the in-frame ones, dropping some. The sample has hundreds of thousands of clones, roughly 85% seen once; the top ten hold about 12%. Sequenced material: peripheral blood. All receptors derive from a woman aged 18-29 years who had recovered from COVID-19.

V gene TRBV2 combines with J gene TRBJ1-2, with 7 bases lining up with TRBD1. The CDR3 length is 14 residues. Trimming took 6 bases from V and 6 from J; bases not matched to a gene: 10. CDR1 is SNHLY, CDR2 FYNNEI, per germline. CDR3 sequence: CASSADRFKDGYTF. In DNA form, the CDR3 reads TGTGCCAGCAGCGCGGACAGGTTTAAGGATGGCTACACCTTC.

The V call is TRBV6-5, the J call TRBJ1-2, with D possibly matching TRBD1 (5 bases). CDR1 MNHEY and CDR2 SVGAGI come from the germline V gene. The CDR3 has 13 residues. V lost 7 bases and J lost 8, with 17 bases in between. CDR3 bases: TGTGCCAGCACCACGGGGGGAAGAAGAGGCTACACCTTC. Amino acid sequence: CASTTGGRRGYTF.

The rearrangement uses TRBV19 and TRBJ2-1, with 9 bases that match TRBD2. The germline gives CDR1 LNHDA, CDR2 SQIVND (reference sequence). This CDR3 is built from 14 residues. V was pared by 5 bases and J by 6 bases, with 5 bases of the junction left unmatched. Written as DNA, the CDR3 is TGTGCCAGTAGTTTTGCGGGAGGGCGCAATGAGCAGTTCTTC. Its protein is CASSFAGGRNEQFF. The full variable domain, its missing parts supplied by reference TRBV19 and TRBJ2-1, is DGGITQSPKYLFRKEGQNVTLSCEQNLNHDAMYWYRQDPGQGLRLIYYSQIVNDFQKGDIAEGYSVSREKKESFPLTVTSAQKNPTAFYLCASSFAGGRNEQFFGPGTRLTVL.

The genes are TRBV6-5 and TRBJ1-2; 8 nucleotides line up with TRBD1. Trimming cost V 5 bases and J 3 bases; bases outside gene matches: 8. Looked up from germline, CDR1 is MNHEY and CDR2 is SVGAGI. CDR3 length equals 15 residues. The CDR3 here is CASSPAGGVDYGYTF. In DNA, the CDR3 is TGTGCCAGCAGTCCCGCAGGGGGCGTCGACTATGGCTACACCTTC.

The CDR3 DNA follows: TGTGCCAGCAGTCACGGACTAGCGCGATACACAGATACGCAGTATTTT. Its translation is CASSHGLARYTDTQYF. The chain links TRBV6-2 or TRBV6-3 to TRBJ2-3; 9 bases map to TRBD2. Unmatched junction bases numbered 8, after V lost 5 bases and J lost 2 bases. The CDR3 is made up of 16 amino acids. Germline-derived CDR1 and CDR2 are MNHEY and SVGEGT.

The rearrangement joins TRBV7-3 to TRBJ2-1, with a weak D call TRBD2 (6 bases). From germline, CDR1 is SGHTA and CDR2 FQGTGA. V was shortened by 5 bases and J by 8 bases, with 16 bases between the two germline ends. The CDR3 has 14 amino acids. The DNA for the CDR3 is TGTGCCAGCAGCAAGGGGCGGGGCGCGGATGAGCAGTTCTTC. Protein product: CASSKGRGADEQFF.